The present TCR beta chain was sequenced within a study of glioma-infiltrating T cells. This clonotype was counted ten times or more. What it recognizes is unknown. The iRepertoire nested amplicon-rescue multiplex PCR amplified TCR alpha and beta CDR3s from RNA. For one-step reverse transcription and amplification, 100-400 ng of tissue mRNA or PBMC total RNA was used. TCRdb redid the calling of the multiplex PCR reads with MiXCR, one entry per CDR3 protein. The profile covers some 100,000 distinct CDR3 sequences, with approximately 26% appearing a single time and about a third taken by the ten largest. Broader study findings: Tissue-blood divergence was below expectation in non-neoplastic patients, above in gliomas. Tissue and blood shared very few CDR3 sequences.

This TCR was sampled from a human donor with low-grade glioma or glioblastoma, undergoing nonglioma brain surgery, or in good health (not recorded which). Specimen: glioma tissue, nonneoplastic brain tissue, or PBMCs (not recorded which).

The CDR3 bases are TGTGCCATCAGTGAGTCCTTCACAGATACGCAGTATTTT. Translated: CAISESFTDTQYF. V and J are TRBV10-3 and TRBJ2-3; D gene ambiguous. Germline assignment: CDR1 ENHRY and CDR2 SYGVKD. V lost 0 bases and J lost 2, with 3 bases in between. The CDR3 is 13 amino acids.